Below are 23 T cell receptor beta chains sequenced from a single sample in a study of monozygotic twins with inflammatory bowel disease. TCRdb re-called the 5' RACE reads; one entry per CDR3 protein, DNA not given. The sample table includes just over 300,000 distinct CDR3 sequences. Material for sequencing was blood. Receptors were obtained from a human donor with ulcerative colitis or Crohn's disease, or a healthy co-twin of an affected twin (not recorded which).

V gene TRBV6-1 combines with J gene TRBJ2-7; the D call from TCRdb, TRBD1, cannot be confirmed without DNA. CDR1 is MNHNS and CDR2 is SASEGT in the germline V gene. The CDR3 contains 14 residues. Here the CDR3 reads CASSRAGRRGEQYF.

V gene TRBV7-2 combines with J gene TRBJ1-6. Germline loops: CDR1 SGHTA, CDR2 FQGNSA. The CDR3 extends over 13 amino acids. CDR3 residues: CASSLAANSPLHF.

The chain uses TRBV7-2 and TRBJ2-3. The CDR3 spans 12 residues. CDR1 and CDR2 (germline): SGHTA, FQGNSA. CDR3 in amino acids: CASSSASDTQYF.

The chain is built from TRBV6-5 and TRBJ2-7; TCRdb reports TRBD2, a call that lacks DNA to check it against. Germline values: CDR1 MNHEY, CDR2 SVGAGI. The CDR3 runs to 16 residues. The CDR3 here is CASSFLGGARSYEQYF.

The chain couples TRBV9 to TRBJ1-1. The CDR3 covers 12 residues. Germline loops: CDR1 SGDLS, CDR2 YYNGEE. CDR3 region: CASSVGEGKAFF.

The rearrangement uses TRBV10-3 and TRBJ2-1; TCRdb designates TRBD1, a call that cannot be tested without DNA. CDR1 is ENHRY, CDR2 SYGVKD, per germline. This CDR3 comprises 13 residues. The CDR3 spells CAIRTGAGNEQFF.

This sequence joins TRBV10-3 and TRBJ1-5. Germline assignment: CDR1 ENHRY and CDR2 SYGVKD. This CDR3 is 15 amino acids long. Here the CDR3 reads CAIRASDTSNQPQHF.

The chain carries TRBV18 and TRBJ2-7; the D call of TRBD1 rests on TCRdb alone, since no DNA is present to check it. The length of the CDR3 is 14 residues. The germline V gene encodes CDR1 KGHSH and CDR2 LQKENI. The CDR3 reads CASSPYDRAYEQYF.

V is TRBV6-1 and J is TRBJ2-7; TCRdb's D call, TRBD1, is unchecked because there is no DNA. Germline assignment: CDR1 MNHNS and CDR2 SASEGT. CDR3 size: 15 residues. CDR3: CASSLGQAVTYEQYF.

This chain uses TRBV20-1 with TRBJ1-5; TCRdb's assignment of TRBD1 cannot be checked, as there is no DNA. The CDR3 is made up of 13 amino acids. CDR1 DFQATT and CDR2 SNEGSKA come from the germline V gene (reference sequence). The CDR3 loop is CSADRGSNQPQHF.

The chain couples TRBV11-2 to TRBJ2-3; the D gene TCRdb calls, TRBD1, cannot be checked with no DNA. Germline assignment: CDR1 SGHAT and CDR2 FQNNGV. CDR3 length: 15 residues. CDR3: CASSLLQRDTDTQYF.

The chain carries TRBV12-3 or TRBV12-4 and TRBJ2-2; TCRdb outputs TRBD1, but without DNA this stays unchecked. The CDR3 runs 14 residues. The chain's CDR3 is CASRTGRFAGELFF.

CDR3 region: CASSYFWTENTGELFF. V and J are TRBV6-5 and TRBJ2-2; the TRBD1 assignment by TCRdb is unverifiable without DNA. CDR1 is MNHEY and CDR2 is SVGAGI in the germline V gene. The CDR3 is 16 residues long.

The CDR3: CASSNAGTFRFNEQYF. The J gene is TRBJ2-7, the V gene TRBV28; absent DNA, TCRdb's TRBD1 call cannot be checked. The germline gives CDR1 MDHEN, CDR2 SYDVKM. The CDR3 spans 16 residues.

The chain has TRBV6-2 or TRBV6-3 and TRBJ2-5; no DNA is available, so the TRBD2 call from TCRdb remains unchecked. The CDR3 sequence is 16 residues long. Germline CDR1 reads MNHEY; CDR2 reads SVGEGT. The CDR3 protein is CASEWTSGRVQETQYF.

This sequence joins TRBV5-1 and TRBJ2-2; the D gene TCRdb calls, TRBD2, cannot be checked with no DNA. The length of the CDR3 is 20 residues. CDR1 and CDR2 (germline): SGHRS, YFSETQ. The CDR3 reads CASSPRHQGTSGVPTGELFF.

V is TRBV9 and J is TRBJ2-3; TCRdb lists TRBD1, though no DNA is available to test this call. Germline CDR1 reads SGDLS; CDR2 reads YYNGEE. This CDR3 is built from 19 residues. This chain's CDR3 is CASSVVWGATPTSTDTQYF.

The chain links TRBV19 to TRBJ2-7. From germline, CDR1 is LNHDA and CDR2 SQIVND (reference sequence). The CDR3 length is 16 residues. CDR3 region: CASSADSGKSAYEQYF.

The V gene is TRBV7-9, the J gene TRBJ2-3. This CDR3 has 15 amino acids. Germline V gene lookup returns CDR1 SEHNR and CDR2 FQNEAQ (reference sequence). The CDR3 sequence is CASSPAMGSADTQYF.

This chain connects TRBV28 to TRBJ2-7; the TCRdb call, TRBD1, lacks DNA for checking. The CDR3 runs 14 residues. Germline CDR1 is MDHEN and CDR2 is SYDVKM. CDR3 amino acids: CASSRRTGGYEQYF.

CDR3 sequence reads: CASSLALSPGKEKLFF. V usage is TRBV7-8 and J usage is TRBJ1-4; TCRdb designates TRBD1, a call that cannot be tested without DNA. The CDR3 extends over 16 amino acids. Per germline, CDR1 SGHVS and CDR2 FQNEAQ.

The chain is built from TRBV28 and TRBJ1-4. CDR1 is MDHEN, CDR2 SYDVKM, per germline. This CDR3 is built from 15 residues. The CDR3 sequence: CASSSTGPTNEKLFF.

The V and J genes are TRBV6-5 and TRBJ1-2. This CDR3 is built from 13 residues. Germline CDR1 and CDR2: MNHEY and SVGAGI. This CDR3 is CASSYSKSAGYTF.